Listed below are T cell receptor beta chains from one sample, sequenced in a study of T cell repertoires in cytomegalovirus infection. TCRdb redid the calling of the reads with MiXCR, one entry per CDR3 protein. Altogether 200,000 to 300,000 distinct CDR3 sequences are present, roughly 13% being singletons, with the ten largest covering 7.5% to 10%. The sample taken for sequencing was PBMCs. Receptors originate from a human donor in good health (CMV status not recorded). Some clones in this sample may be carry-over from other donors' samples. The CDR3 runs from the conserved cysteine through the conserved F or W. Each record gives: D gene, clone size, J gene, V gene, CDR3 DNA, CDR3 protein. A D gene is named only where the DNA matches it firmly. Size tells how often a clone was seen (once, few, many) or the class of an expanded clone, and some rows leave it out.

>-|many|TRBJ1-3|TRBV7-9
TGTGCCAGCAGCTCCGACGAATTGGGCTCTGGAAACACCATATATTTT
CASSSDELGSGNTIYF
>-|-|TRBJ2-1|TRBV7-2
TGTGCCAGCAGCAGGGGGGGAGGGAATGAGCAGTTCTTC
CASSRGGGNEQFF
>-|-|TRBJ1-2|TRBV20-1
TGCAGCCGTTGGGGGGGGAGGGATGGCTACACCTTC
CSRWGGRDGYTF
>TRBD2|-|TRBJ2-1|TRBV10-3
TGTGCCATCAGGGAGGATCGACTAGCCGACATTCAGTTCTTC
CAIREDRLADIQFF
>-|few|TRBJ2-1|TRBV6-6
TGTGCCACTGGAGGGACCGGGGGGCCTTACAATGAGCAGTTCTTC
CATGGTGGPYNEQFF
>TRBD2|few|TRBJ2-1|TRBV7-2
TGTGCCAGCAGCTCCTCTCTAGCGGGAGGGCCGTGGGTGAATGAGCAGTTCTTC
CASSSSLAGGPWVNEQFF
>TRBD2|few|TRBJ2-7|TRBV28
TGTGCCAGCAGCTCCGCGGTAGCGGGAGGGCACGAGCAGTACTTC
CASSSAVAGGHEQYF
>-|many|TRBJ1-2|TRBV7-6
TGTGCCAGCAGCCCAGGGACAACGAACTATGGCTACACCTTC
CASSPGTTNYGYTF
>-|-|TRBJ1-6|TRBV6-2/TRBV6-3
TGTGCCACAGGGACGGAGCGAAGTTCTTCACCCCTCCACTTT
CATGTERSSSPLHF
>-|few|TRBJ1-1|TRBV5-1
TGCGCCAGCAGCTTGGCAGGTCTCTTTGAAGCTTTCTTT
CASSLAGLFEAFF
>-|-|TRBJ2-7|TRBV6-4
TGTGCCGGAGCTAGTGGCCCCTGCTACGAGCAGTACTTC
CAGASGPCYEQYF
>-|few|TRBJ1-1|TRBV10-3
TGTGCCATCAGGACCGACAGTAACACTGAAGCTTTCTTT
CAIRTDSNTEAFF
>-|once|TRBJ2-7|TRBV7-4
TGTGCCAGCAGCTTAGTGGTAGGGGCGACAAGCTCCTACGAGCAGTACTTC
CASSLVVGATSSYEQYF
>TRBD1|many|TRBJ1-1|TRBV7-3
TGTGCCAGCAGCCCCAGGACAGGGCTAACTGAAGCTTTCTTT
CASSPRTGLTEAFF
>-|few|TRBJ2-7|TRBV28
TGTGCCAGCAGTCCGCGTGACAGGTCCGTTAGCGAGCAGTACTTC
CASSPRDRSVSEQYF
>TRBD1|many|TRBJ2-2|TRBV7-2
TGTGCCAGCAGTCCGGACAGGCGGCCCGGGGAGCTGTTTTTT
CASSPDRRPGELFF
>-|-|TRBJ2-1|TRBV7-8
TGTGCCAGCAGCACACCGGTGATTTCCTACAATGAGCAGTTCTTC
CASSTPVISYNEQFF
>-|-|TRBJ1-5|TRBV28
TGTGCCAGCAGTTCTGGGATTGGGGAGCGCTTT
CASSSGIGERF
>TRBD2|-|TRBJ2-7|TRBV5-3
TGTGCCAGCAGCTTTCAAGCGGGGTTCGCCTACGAGCAGTACTTC
CASSFQAGFAYEQYF
>TRBD1|-|TRBJ1-5|TRBV5-1
TGCGCCAGCAGCTTGATGGGACAGGGTTATAATCAGCCCCAGCATTTT
CASSLMGQGYNQPQHF
>-|many|TRBJ2-1|TRBV7-3
TGTGCCAGCAGCCCAGGGCCGGTGTGGTTCTTC
CASSPGPVWFF
>-|-|TRBJ2-1|TRBV2
TGTGCCAGCACCGGGACGCCCGGCGCGAAGTCCTATGAGCAGTTCTTC
CASTGTPGAKSYEQFF
>-|-|TRBJ2-1|TRBV25-1
TGTGCCAGCGGGATACAGGGTTCCTACAATGAGCAGTTCTTC
CASGIQGSYNEQFF
>TRBD1|-|TRBJ2-7|TRBV20-1
TGCAGTGCGAGGCGTGGACAGGGGGCATCTGGGGAGCAGTACTTC
CSARRGQGASGEQYF
>TRBD1|many|TRBJ2-7|TRBV7-6
TGTGCCAGCAGCCTCGGACAGGGGGCGCACGAGCAGTACTTC
CASSLGQGAHEQYF
>-|many|TRBJ2-3|TRBV20-1
TGCAGTGCTCTATCCAACCCGGGCATACTTAAAAAGGGGCAGTATTTT
CSALSNPGILKKGQYF
>-|-|TRBJ2-1|TRBV29-1
TGCAGCGTTACCTTCACTGGAAATGAGCAGTTCTTC
CSVTFTGNEQFF
>-|-|TRBJ1-1|TRBV20-1
TGCAGTGCTAGAGATCGATTTTTTGGGGGGCCTCATCCTGAAGCTTTCTTT
CSARDRFFGGPHPEAFF
>-|few|TRBJ2-3|TRBV20-1
TGCAGTGCTAGCCCGGGGGCGGGAGACACAGATACGCAGTATTTT
CSASPGAGDTDTQYF
>TRBD1|-|TRBJ2-7|TRBV3-1
TGTGCCAGCAGCCAAATGTGGCAGGACAGGGGGTACGAGCAGTACTTC
CASSQMWQDRGYEQYF
>-|many|TRBJ2-7|TRBV7-2
TGTGCAACGGCTCTAGCTTGGGGTCCCGGGGAGCAGTACTTC
CATALAWGPGEQYF
>-|-|TRBJ1-1|TRBV12-3/TRBV12-4
TGTGCCAGCAGTTTTAACCCGGGAAACACTGAAGCTTTCTTT
CASSFNPGNTEAFF
>-|many|TRBJ1-5|TRBV7-2
TGTGCCAGCAGCTTAGATTACAGGCCCGATCAGCCCCAGCATTTT
CASSLDYRPDQPQHF
>-|few|TRBJ2-7|TRBV28
TGTGCCAGCAGTCGAGAGGGGACATTAGGCGAGCAGTACTTC
CASSREGTLGEQYF
>-|-|TRBJ2-1|TRBV29-1
TGCAGCGTTGCGCTCGCATACAATGAGCAGTTCTTC
CSVALAYNEQFF
>-|-|TRBJ2-7|TRBV6-2/TRBV6-3
TGTGCCAGCTCCCACTCCCGGGCCTCCTACGAGCAGTACTTC
CASSHSRASYEQYF
>-|few|TRBJ2-1|TRBV19
TGTGCCAGTAGGGGCTACTTCTACAATGAGCAGTTCTTC
CASRGYFYNEQFF
>TRBD1|many|TRBJ2-3|TRBV7-9
TGTGCCAGCAGCCCCACCGCCGGGACAGGGGGCCCAGATACGCAGTATTTT
CASSPTAGTGGPDTQYF
>-|-|TRBJ1-5|TRBV7-6
TGTGCCAGCAGCCCTTTGATCGAATATAGCAATCAGCCCCAGCATTTT
CASSPLIEYSNQPQHF
>TRBD2|-|TRBJ2-7|TRBV5-4
TGTGCCAGCAGCCCCCGGACTAGAATGTACGAGCAGTACTTC
CASSPRTRMYEQYF
>-|few|TRBJ1-3|TRBV4-2
TGTGCCAGCAGCCAAGGGCGAAGCTCTGGAAACACCATATATTTT
CASSQGRSSGNTIYF
>TRBD2|-|TRBJ2-5|TRBV29-1
TGCAGCGGAGCGGGAGGGGGTGAGACCCAGTACTTC
CSGAGGGETQYF
>-|-|TRBJ2-7|TRBV19
TGTGCCAGTACCTCACAGGGCGGGGAGCAGTACTTC
CASTSQGGEQYF
>TRBD1|few|TRBJ2-7|TRBV29-1
TGCAGCGCCCTCGGACAGGGGCCTCCCAACGAGCAGTACTTC
CSALGQGPPNEQYF
>TRBD2|-|TRBJ2-3|TRBV11-2
TGTGCCAGCAGCTTAGGACTTAGCGGGAGAACAGATACGCAGTATTTT
CASSLGLSGRTDTQYF
>TRBD1|many|TRBJ2-7|TRBV5-6
TGTGCCAGCAGCCTCACCGGGACAGGGGGCCGGGAGCAGTACTTC
CASSLTGTGGREQYF
>-|many|TRBJ2-5|TRBV12-3/TRBV12-4
TGTGCCAGCAGTTTACGGCTTTCGGGGACCCAGTACTTC
CASSLRLSGTQYF
>TRBD1|-|TRBJ2-1|TRBV28
TGTGCCAGCAGTCCACTAGGGACGCGGACAGGGGGCGCAAGGTTTAATGAGCAGTTCTTC
CASSPLGTRTGGARFNEQFF
>-|many|TRBJ2-6|TRBV11-2
TGTGCCAGCAGACCACAGATCGCTGGGGCCAACGTCCTGACTTTC
CASRPQIAGANVLTF
>-|-|TRBJ1-4|TRBV27
TGTGCCAGCAGTCAGAAGGGAACTAATGAAAAACTGTTTTTT
CASSQKGTNEKLFF
>-|few|TRBJ2-1|TRBV6-2/TRBV6-3
TGTGCCAGCAGTACGACAGTTTTGGTTTATGAGGAGCAGTTCTTC
CASSTTVLVYEEQFF
>TRBD2|-|TRBJ2-1|TRBV19
TGTGCCAGTAGTACCTCCTCCGGGACTAGCGGGATCGGTGCGGTGGACCTCAATGAGCAGTTCTTC
CASSTSSGTSGIGAVDLNEQFF
>-|-|TRBJ1-4|TRBV4-2
TGTGCCAGCAGCCAAGGGGGGCTTGGTGAAAAACTGTTTTTT
CASSQGGLGEKLFF
>-|-|TRBJ2-5|TRBV5-1
TGCGCCAGCAGATTGGACGGGGAAGAGACCCAGTACTTC
CASRLDGEETQYF
>-|-|TRBJ1-4|TRBV28
TGTGCCAGCAGTTTCAATCCCCTCGGAAATGAAAAACTGTTTTTT
CASSFNPLGNEKLFF